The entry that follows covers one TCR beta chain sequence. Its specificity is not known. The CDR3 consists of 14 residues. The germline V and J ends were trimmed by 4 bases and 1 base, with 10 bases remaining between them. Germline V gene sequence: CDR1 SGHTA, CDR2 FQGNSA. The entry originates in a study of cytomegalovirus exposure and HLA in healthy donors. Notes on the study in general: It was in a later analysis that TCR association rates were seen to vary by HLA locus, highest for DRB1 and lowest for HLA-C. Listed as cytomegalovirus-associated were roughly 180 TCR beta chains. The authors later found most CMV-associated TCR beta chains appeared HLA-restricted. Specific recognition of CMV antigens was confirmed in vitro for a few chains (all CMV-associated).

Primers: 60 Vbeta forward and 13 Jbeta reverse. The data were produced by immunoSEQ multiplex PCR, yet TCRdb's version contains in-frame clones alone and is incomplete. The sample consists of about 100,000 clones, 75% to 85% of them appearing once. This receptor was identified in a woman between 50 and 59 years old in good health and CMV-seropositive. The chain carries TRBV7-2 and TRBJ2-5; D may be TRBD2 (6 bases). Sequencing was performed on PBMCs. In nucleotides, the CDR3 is TGTGCCAGCAGCTGGCTAGCGATCCAAGAGACCCAGTACTTC. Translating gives CASSWLAIQETQYF.